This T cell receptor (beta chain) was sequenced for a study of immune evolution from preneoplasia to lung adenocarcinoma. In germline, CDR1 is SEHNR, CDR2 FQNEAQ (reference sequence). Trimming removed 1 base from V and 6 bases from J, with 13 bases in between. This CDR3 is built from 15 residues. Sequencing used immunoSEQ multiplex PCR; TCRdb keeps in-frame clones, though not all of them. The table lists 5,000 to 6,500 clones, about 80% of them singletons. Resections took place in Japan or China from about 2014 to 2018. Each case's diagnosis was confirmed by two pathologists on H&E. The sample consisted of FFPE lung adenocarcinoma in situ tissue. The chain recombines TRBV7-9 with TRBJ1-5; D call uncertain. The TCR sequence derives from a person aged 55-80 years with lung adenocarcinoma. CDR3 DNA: TGTGCCAGCAGCTTAGAAGGCGGAGTGGGTCAGCCCCAGCATTTT. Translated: CASSLEGGVGQPQHF.